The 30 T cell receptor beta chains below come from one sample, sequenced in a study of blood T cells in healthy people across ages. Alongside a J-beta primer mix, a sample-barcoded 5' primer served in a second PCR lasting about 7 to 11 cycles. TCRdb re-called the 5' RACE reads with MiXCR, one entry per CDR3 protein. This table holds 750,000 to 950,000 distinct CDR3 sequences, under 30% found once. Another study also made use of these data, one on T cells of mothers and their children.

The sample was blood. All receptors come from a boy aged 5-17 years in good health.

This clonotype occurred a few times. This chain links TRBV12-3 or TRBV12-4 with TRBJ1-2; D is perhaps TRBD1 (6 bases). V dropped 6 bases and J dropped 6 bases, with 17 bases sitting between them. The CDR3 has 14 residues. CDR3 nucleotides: TGTGCCAGCAGCCCGTCAGGGGAGGGTGATGGCTACACCTTC. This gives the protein CASSPSGEGDGYTF.

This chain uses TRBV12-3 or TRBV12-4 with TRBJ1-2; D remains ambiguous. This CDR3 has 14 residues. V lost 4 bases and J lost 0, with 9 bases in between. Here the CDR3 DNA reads TGTGCCAGCAGTTCTGGGATTACTAACTATGGCTACACCTTC. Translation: CASSSGITNYGYTF.

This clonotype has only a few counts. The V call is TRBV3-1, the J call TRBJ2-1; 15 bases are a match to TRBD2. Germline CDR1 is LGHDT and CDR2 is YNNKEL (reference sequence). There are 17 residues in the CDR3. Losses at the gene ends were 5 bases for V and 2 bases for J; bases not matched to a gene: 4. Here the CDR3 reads CASSSGLAGGTYNEQFF. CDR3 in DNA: TGTGCCAGCAGCTCGGGACTAGCGGGGGGCACCTACAATGAGCAGTTCTTC.

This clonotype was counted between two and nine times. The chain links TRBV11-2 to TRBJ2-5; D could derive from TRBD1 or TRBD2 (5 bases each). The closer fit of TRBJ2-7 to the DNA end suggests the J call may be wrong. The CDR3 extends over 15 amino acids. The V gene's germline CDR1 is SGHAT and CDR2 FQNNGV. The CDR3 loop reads CASSLGWAREYEQYF. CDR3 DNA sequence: TGTGCCAGCAGCTTAGGTTGGGCCAGGGAGTACGAGCAGTACTTC.

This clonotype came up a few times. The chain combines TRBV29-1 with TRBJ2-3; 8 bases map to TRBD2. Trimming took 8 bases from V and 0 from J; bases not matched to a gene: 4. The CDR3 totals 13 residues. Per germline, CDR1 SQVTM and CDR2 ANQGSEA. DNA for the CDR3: TGCAGCTCTACTAGCGGAAGCACAGATACGCAGTATTTT. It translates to CSSTSGSTDTQYF.

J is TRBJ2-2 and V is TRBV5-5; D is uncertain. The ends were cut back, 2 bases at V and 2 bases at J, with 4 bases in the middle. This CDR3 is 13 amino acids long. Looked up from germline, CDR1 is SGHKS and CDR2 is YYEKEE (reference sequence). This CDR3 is CASSFDNTGELFF. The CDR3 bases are TGTGCCAGCAGCTTCGACAACACCGGGGAGCTGTTTTTT. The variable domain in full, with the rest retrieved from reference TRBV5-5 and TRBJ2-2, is DAGVTQSPTHLIKTRGQQVTLRCSPISGHKSVSWYQQVLGQGPQFIFQYYEKEERGRGNFPDRFSARQFPNYSSELNVNALLLGDSALYLCASSFDNTGELFFGEGSRLTVL.

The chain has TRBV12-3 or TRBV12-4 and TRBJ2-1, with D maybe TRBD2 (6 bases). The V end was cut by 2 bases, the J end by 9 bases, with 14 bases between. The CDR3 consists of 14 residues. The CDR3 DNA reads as TGTGCCAGCAGTTTACTGCGGGGCCCCTTTGAGCAGTTCTTC. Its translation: CASSLLRGPFEQFF.

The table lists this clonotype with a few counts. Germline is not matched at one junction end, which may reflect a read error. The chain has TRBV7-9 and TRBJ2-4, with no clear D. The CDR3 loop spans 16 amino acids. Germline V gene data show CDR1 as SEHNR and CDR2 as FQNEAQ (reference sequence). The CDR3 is CASSQNRQAAENIQYF. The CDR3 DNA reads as TGTGCCAGCAGTCAAAATCGACAAGCAGCCGAAAACATTCAGTACTTC.

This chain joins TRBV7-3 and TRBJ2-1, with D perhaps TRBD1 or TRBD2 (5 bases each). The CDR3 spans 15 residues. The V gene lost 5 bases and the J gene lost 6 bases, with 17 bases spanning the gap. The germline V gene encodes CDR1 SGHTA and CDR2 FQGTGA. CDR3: CASSPLVGVINEQFF. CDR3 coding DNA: TGTGCCAGCAGCCCACTAGTGGGGGTTATCAATGAGCAGTTCTTC.

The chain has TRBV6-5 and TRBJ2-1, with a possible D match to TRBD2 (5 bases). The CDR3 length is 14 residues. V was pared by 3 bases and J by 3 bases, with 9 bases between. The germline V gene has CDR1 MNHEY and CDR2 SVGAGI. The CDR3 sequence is CASSYTRDYNEQFF. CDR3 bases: TGTGCCAGCAGTTATACTAGAGACTACAATGAGCAGTTCTTC.

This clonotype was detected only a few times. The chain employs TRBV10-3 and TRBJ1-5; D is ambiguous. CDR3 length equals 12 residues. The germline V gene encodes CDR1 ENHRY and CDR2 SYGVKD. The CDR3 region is CATRGSNQPQHF. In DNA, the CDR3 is TGTGCTACGCGGGGTTCCAATCAGCCCCAGCATTTT.

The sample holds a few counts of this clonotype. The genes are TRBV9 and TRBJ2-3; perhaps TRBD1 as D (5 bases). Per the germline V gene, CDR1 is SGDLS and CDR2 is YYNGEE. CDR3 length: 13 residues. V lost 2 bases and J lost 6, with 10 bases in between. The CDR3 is CASSVRATDTQYF. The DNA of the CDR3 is TGTGCCAGCAGCGTCAGGGCTACGGATACGCAGTATTTT.

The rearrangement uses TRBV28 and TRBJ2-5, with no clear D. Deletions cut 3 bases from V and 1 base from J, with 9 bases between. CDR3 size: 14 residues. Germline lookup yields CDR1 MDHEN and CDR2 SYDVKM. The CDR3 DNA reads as TGTGCCAGCAGTTTTCTAACCAGCCAAGAGACCCAGTACTTC. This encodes CASSFLTSQETQYF.

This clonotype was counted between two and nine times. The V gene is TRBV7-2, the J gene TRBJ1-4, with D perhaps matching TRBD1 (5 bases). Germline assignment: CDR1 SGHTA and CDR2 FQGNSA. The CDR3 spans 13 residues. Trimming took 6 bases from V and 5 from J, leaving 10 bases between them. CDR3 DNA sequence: TGTGCCAGCAGGGGGCAGCCCAATGAAAAACTGTTTTTT. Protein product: CASRGQPNEKLFF.

CDR3 nucleotides: TGCGCCAGCAGCCGACAGGGAGGAAACGAGCAGTACTTC. Protein sequence: CASSRQGGNEQYF. The chain links TRBV4-1 to TRBJ2-7; perhaps TRBD1 as D (7 bases). The V gene's germline CDR1 is MGHRA and CDR2 YSYEKL. The CDR3 spans 13 residues. V shed 4 bases and J shed 5 bases, with 12 bases lying between them.

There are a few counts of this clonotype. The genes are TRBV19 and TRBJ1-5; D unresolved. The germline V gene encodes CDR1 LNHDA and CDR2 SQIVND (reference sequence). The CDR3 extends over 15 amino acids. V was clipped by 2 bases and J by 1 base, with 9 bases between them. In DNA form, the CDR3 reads TGTGCCAGTAGTATATCGGGATTGAGCAATCAGCCCCAGCATTTT. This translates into CASSISGLSNQPQHF.

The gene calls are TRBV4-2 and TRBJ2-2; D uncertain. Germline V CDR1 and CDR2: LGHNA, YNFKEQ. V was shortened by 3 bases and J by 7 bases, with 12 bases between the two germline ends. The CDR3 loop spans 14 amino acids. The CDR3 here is CASSHTLGIGELFF. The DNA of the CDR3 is TGTGCCAGCAGCCATACCCTGGGGATCGGGGAGCTGTTTTTT.

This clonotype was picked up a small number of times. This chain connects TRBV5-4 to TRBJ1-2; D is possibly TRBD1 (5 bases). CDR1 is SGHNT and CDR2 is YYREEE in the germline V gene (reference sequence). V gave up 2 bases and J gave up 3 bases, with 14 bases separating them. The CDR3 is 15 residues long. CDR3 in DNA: TGTGCCAGCAGCTTAGGGACGGCAGATTACTATGGCTACACCTTC. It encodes CASSLGTADYYGYTF. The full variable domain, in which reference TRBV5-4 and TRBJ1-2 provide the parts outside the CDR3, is ETGVTQSPTHLIKTRGQQVTLRCSSQSGHNTVSWYQQALGQGPQFIFQYYREEENGRGNFPPRFSGLQFPNYSSELNVNALELDDSALYLCASSLGTADYYGYTFGSGTRLTVV.

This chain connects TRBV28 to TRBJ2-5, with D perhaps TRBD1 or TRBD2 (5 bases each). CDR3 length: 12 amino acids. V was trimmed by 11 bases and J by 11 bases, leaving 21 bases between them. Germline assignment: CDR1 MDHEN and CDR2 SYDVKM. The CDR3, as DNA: TGTGCCTCCGCAGACAGAGGGTGGGAGCAGTACTTC. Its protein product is CASADRGWEQYF.

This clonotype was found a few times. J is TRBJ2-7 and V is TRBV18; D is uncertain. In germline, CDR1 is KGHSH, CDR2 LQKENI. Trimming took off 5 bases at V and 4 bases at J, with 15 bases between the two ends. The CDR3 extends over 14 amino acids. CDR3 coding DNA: TGTGCCAGCTCAACCGGACCGCCTTTATACGAGCAGTACTTC. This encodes CASSTGPPLYEQYF.

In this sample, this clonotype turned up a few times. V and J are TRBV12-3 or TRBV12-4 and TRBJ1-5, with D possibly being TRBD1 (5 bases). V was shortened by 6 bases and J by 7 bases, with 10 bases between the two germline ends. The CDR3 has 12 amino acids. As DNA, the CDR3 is TGTGCCAGCAGCCCCCGGGGGCAGCCCCAGCATTTT. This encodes CASSPRGQPQHF.

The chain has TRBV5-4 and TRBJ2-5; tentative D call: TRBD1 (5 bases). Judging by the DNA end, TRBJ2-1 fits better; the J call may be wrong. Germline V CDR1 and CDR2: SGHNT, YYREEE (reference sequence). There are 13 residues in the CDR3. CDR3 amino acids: CASAPGNKYEQFF. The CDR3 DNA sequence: TGTGCCAGCGCCCCAGGGAATAAGTATGAGCAGTTCTTC.

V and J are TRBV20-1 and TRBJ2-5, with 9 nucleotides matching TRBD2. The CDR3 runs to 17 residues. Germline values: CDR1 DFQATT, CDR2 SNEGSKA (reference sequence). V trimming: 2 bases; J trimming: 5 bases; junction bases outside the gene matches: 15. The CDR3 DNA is TGCAGTGCTAGAAGTTTTCCTGGGACTAGCACGGCGGAGACCCAGTACTTC. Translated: CSARSFPGTSTAETQYF.

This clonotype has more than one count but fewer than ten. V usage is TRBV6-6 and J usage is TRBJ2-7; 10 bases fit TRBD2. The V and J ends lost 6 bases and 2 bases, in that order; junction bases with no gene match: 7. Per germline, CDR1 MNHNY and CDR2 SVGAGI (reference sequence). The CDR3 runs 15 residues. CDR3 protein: CASRRLAGAPYEQYF. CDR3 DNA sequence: TGTGCCAGCAGGCGTCTAGCGGGGGCCCCCTACGAGCAGTACTTC.

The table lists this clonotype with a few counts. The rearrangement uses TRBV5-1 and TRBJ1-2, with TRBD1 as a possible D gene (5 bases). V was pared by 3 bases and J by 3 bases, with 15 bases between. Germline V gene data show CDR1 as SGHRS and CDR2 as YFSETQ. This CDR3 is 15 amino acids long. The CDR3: CASSWADSPDYGYTF. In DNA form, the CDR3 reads TGCGCCAGCAGCTGGGCCGACAGCCCCGACTATGGCTACACCTTC.

The CDR3 DNA is TGCGCCAGCAGCAAGGACGGGGGGCGGGTTGACACTGAAGCTTTCTTT. Translated, it gives CASSKDGGRVDTEAFF. The V gene is TRBV5-1, the J gene TRBJ1-1; tentative D call: TRBD1 (6 bases). Germline V CDR1 and CDR2: SGHRS, YFSETQ. The V gene lost 4 bases and the J gene lost 3 bases, with 19 bases spanning the gap. The CDR3 runs 16 residues.

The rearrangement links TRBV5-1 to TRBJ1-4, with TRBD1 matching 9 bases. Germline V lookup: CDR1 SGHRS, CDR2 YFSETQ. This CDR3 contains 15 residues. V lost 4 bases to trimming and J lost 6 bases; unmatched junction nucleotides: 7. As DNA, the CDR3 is TGCGCCAGCAGCCTAAGGACAGGGGCTGATGAAAAACTGTTTTTT. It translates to CASSLRTGADEKLFF.

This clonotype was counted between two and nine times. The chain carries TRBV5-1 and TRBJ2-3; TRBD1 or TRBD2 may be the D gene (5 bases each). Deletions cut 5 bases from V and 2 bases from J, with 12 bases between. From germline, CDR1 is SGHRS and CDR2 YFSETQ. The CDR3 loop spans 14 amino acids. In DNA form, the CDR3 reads TGCGCCAGCAGATGGGGACGGGACACAGATACGCAGTATTTT. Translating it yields CASRWGRDTDTQYF.

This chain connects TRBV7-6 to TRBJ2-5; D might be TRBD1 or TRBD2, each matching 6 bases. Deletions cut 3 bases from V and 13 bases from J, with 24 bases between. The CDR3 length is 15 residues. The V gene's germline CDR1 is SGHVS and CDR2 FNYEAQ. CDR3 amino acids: CASSLSRGPTYERYF. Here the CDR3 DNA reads TGTGCCAGCAGCTTGTCCCGGGGGCCAACCTACGAGCGGTACTTC.

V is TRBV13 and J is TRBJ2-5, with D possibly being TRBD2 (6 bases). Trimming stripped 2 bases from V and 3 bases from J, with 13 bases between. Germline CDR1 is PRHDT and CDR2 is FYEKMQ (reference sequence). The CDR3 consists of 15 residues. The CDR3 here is CASSLRRRGKETQYF. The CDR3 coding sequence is TGTGCCAGCAGCTTAAGGAGGAGGGGAAAAGAGACCCAGTACTTC.